This TCR beta chain was sequenced during a study of vaccination effects on CD4 cells after COVID-19. Expansion of antigen-specific CD4+ T cells with viral peptide pools was carried out by the ViraFEST assay before sequencing. When less than 12 days of culture had elapsed, CD4+ T cells were isolated. Nucleocapsid antibodies stayed negative before and after vaccination, showing no earlier SARS-CoV-2 infection. Cultures received IL-2 medium that replaced half the medium on days 3 and 7. As regards this clone: As yet, its antigen is unknown.

The CDR3 totals 15 residues. The germline V gene encodes CDR1 SGHRS and CDR2 YFSETQ. Trimming cost V 0 bases and J 2 bases, with 12 bases left between them. Repertoires were generated with immunoSEQ multiplex PCR, while TCRdb's copy carries only in-frame clones and drops some. Of more than 30,000 clones listed, approximately 61% were seen once; the top ten hold 28%. This clonotype was obtained from a human donor who received a COVID-19 vaccine. Sequences were derived from CD4+ T cells from PBMCs cultured with HCoV-229E spike peptides, sampled before COVID-19 vaccination. V gene TRBV5-1 combines with J gene TRBJ2-7, with D possibly being TRBD1 (6 bases). CDR3 sequence: CASSLGPGQTYEQYF. CDR3 coding DNA: TGCGCCAGCAGCTTGGGGCCGGGACAAACCTACGAGCAGTACTTC.